The 24 T cell receptor beta chains reported below all come from one sample, sequenced in a study of OX40 agonist ivuxolimab in advanced cancers. Clones were read by immunoSEQ multiplex PCR, and TCRdb kept only the in-frame ones, dropping some. The sample shows some 70,000 clones, approximately 91% of them seen only once. The sample consisted of CD4+ or CD8+ T cells sorted from blood, taken in a trial of the OX40 agonist ivuxolimab. The receptors here all came from an adult with an advanced solid tumor such as melanoma, head and neck, liver or kidney cancer.

This chain links TRBV2 with TRBJ2-1; D possibly corresponds to TRBD2 (6 bases). CDR3 size: 13 residues. Germline CDR1 SNHLY, CDR2 FYNNEI. V was trimmed by 7 bases and J by 8 bases, leaving 15 bases between them. The CDR3 spells CASNPGVVYEQFF. CDR3 in DNA: TGTGCCAGCAATCCGGGAGTAGTATATGAGCAGTTCTTC.

The rearrangement links TRBV11-2 to TRBJ2-3; 8 nucleotides line up with TRBD2. The V gene end was trimmed by 0 bases and the J gene end by 6 bases; junction bases not matched to a gene: 5. From germline, CDR1 is SGHAT and CDR2 FQNNGV. This CDR3 region has 15 residues. The CDR3 region is CASSLDPGGFDTQYF. The CDR3 DNA follows: TGTGCCAGCAGCTTAGATCCGGGAGGGTTCGATACGCAGTATTTT.

This clone was seen just once. This sequence joins TRBV18 and TRBJ2-5, with 11 bases aligning to TRBD2. V trimming: 2 bases; J trimming: 5 bases; junction bases outside the gene matches: 7. The germline CDR1 and CDR2 sequences are KGHSH and LQKENI. This CDR3 is built from 16 residues. The CDR3 region is CASSPTTSGMGETQYF. The CDR3, as DNA: TGTGCCAGCTCACCAACGACTAGCGGGATGGGGGAGACCCAGTACTTC.

The chain recombines TRBV27 with TRBJ1-1, with D uncertain. The CDR3 loop spans 17 amino acids. V shed 6 bases and J shed 4 bases, with 24 bases lying between them. The germline V gene has CDR1 MNHEY and CDR2 SMNVEV (reference sequence). The chain's CDR3 is CASSPPPYRIGGTEAFF. The CDR3 DNA is TGTGCCAGCAGCCCCCCCCCATATCGAATTGGTGGCACTGAAGCTTTCTTT.

The DNA for the CDR3 is TGTGCCAGCACCCAAGGACAGGGAAGCTATGGCTACACCTTC. As protein: CASTQGQGSYGYTF. V and J are TRBV6-5 and TRBJ1-2; TRBD1 aligns across 8 bases. Trimming at V came to 7 bases and at J to 4 bases, leaving 8 bases not matched to a gene. From germline, CDR1 is MNHEY and CDR2 SVGAGI. The CDR3 extends over 14 amino acids.

The rearrangement uses TRBV21-1 and TRBJ1-2; TRBD1 is taken as the D call from the table, unchecked against the DNA. TRBV21-1 is tagged as a pseudogene. The length of the CDR3 is 14 residues. CDR3 loop: CARGDRGRNYGYTF. In nucleotides, the CDR3 is TGTGCCAGGGGGGACAGGGGGCGTAACTATGGCTACACCTTC.

The chain recombines TRBV5-1 with TRBJ1-1; a weak D match, TRBD1 (5 bases). Germline V lookup: CDR1 SGHRS, CDR2 YFSETQ. The CDR3 spans 16 residues. Trimming took 0 bases from V and 2 from J, leaving 14 bases between them. CDR3 coding DNA: TGCGCCAGCAGCTTGGCTATACGGGGGGGTAACACTGAAGCTTTCTTT. This encodes CASSLAIRGGNTEAFF.

The chain couples TRBV4-2 to TRBJ1-2; D gene uncertain. Between the trimmed V and J ends, which lost 0 bases and 8 bases, there was a span of 10 bases. The germline V gene encodes CDR1 LGHNA and CDR2 YNFKEQ. The CDR3 consists of 13 residues. As DNA, the CDR3 is TGTGCCAGCAGCCAAGACTCCGGCCGGGGCTACACCTTC. Translation: CASSQDSGRGYTF.

The chain employs TRBV5-1 and TRBJ2-7; 10 bases are a match to TRBD2. CDR1 and CDR2 from the germline V gene are SGHRS and YFSETQ. Trimming at V came to 0 bases and at J to 0 bases, leaving 9 bases not matched to a gene. The CDR3 has 18 residues. The CDR3 coding sequence is TGCGCCAGCAGCTTGGGGAAAGGACTAGCGGAAAACTCCTACGAGCAGTACTTC. It is translated as CASSLGKGLAENSYEQYF.

This chain links TRBV5-1 with TRBJ2-1; 13 bases map to TRBD2. Trimming at V came to 4 bases and at J to 9 bases, leaving 10 bases not matched to a gene. Germline CDR1 and CDR2: SGHRS and YFSETQ. The CDR3 contains 16 residues. CDR3 nucleotide sequence: TGCGCCAGCAGCACCGGACTAGCGGGAGCCTCGATTGAGCAGTTCTTC. It yields the protein CASSTGLAGASIEQFF.

This clone was seen a few times. This chain links TRBV30 with TRBJ1-1, with D uncertain. This CDR3 comprises 15 residues. Trimming removed 2 bases at V and 3 bases at J, with 16 bases between. Germline V CDR1 and CDR2: GTSNPN, SVGIG (reference sequence). CDR3 sequence: CAWSIRVSRDTEAFF. The CDR3 DNA reads as TGTGCCTGGAGTATACGGGTCAGTAGGGACACTGAAGCTTTCTTT.

CDR3: CASSDPGRETEAFF. CDR3 coding DNA: TGTGCCAGCAGTGACCCAGGGCGGGAAACTGAAGCTTTCTTT. The chain links TRBV25-1 to TRBJ1-1, with D possibly TRBD1 on 5 matching bases. Germline values: CDR1 MGHDK, CDR2 SYGVNS. The CDR3 sequence is 14 residues long. Trimming pared 3 bases from V and 5 bases from J, leaving 13 bases between. Full variable domain (rest looked up from reference TRBV25-1 and TRBJ1-1): EADIYQTPRYLVIGTGKKITLECSQTMGHDKMYWYQQDPGMELHLIHYSYGVNSTEKGDLSSESTVSRIRTEHFPLTLESARPSHTSQYLCASSDPGRETEAFFGQGTRLTVV.

This rearrangement joins TRBV7-2 to TRBJ1-1; possible D gene TRBD1, 6 bases. The CDR3 extends over 15 amino acids. V gave up 5 bases and J gave up 5 bases, with 18 bases separating them. Germline V gene data show CDR1 as SGHTA and CDR2 as FQGNSA. The CDR3 DNA reads as TGTGCCAGCAGCCCCCAGGGAGGGGGTTTTACTGAAGCTTTCTTT. It translates to CASSPQGGGFTEAFF.

The chain uses TRBV10-2 and TRBJ1-1, with TRBD1 matching 7 bases. The V gene's germline CDR1 is WSHSY and CDR2 SAAADI. The CDR3 is 14 amino acids. V was pared by 6 bases and J by 0 bases, with 4 bases of the junction left unmatched. CDR3 coding DNA: TGCGCCAGCAGATACAGGGGCGTGAACACTGAAGCTTTCTTT. It yields the protein CASRYRGVNTEAFF.

As to this clone: A read error may account for a junction end that differs from germline. V is TRBV11-2 and J is TRBJ2-2; D is possibly TRBD2 (5 bases). The CDR3 is 17 amino acids. Per germline, CDR1 SGHAT and CDR2 FQNNGV. The CDR3 loop reads CAGSLEVTGSNTGELFF. For the CDR3, the DNA is TGTGCCGGCAGCTTAGAGGTTACGGGATCGAACACCGGGGAGCTGTTTTTT.

This clone was seen a few times. This chain joins TRBV7-9 and TRBJ2-1; D is ambiguous. This CDR3 contains 13 residues. Trimming cost V 5 bases and J 7 bases, with 12 bases left between them. Per germline, CDR1 SEHNR and CDR2 FQNEAQ (reference sequence). The CDR3 DNA reads as TGTGCCAGCAGCCCAGGCTTTCGGAATGAGCAGTTCTTC. Translated: CASSPGFRNEQFF.

This chain links TRBV5-1 with TRBJ1-1; D not certain. This CDR3 is 17 amino acids long. Germline V CDR1 and CDR2: SGHRS, YFSETQ. The germline V and J ends were trimmed by 0 bases and 5 bases, with 20 bases remaining between them. This CDR3 reads CASSLVLTGSKGTEAFF. The CDR3 region has the DNA TGCGCCAGCAGCTTGGTGTTAACGGGGAGTAAGGGAACTGAAGCTTTCTTT.

This clone appeared once. The J gene is TRBJ1-2, the V gene TRBV5-4; the D gene is possibly TRBD1 (6 bases). From germline, CDR1 is SGHNT and CDR2 YYREEE (reference sequence). V gave up 2 bases and J gave up 5 bases, with 13 bases separating them. The CDR3 runs to 14 residues. The CDR3, as DNA: TGTGCCAGCAGCTTCGGGGGGCGTGAGTATGGCTACACCTTC. This translates into CASSFGGREYGYTF. The full variable domain, rest sourced from reference TRBV5-4 and TRBJ1-2, is ETGVTQSPTHLIKTRGQQVTLRCSSQSGHNTVSWYQQALGQGPQFIFQYYREEENGRGNFPPRFSGLQFPNYSSELNVNALELDDSALYLCASSFGGREYGYTFGSGTRLTVV.

V and J are TRBV27 and TRBJ2-7, with 8 positions matching TRBD2. Trimming cost V 2 bases and J 1 base; bases outside gene matches: 4. Looked up from germline, CDR1 is MNHEY and CDR2 is SMNVEV (reference sequence). This CDR3 is 15 amino acids long. The CDR3 DNA reads TGTGCCAGCAGTTTAATTGCGGGGGGTTCCTACGAGCAGTACTTC. This codes for CASSLIAGGSYEQYF.

This clone was counted a few times. This chain uses TRBV5-1 with TRBJ2-2; 9 bases fit TRBD1. The CDR3 is 16 residues long. Germline CDR1 reads SGHRS; CDR2 reads YFSETQ. J was trimmed by 5 bases and V by 4 bases; bases with no gene match: 9. CDR3 sequence (DNA): TGCGCCAGCAGCGGGGGACAGGGAGGAAGAACCGGGGAGCTGTTTTTT. As protein: CASSGGQGGRTGELFF. The whole variable domain, filled in from reference TRBV5-1 and TRBJ2-2, reads KAGVTQTPRYLIKTRGQQVTLSCSPISGHRSVSWYQQTPGQGLQFLFEYFSETQRNKGNFPGRFSGRQFSNSRSEMNVSTLELGDSALYLCASSGGQGGRTGELFFGEGSRLTVL.

V and J are TRBV7-6 and TRBJ2-3; 7 bases agree with TRBD1. CDR3 length: 13 amino acids. The germline gives CDR1 SGHVS, CDR2 FNYEAQ. The J segment lost 6 bases and the V segment lost 6 bases, leaving 6 bases of the junction unmatched. CDR3 sequence: CASRQKQGDTQYF. CDR3 nucleotides: TGTGCCAGCAGACAAAAACAGGGGGATACGCAGTATTTT. Full variable domain (outside the CDR3, taken from reference TRBV7-6 and TRBJ2-3): GAGVSQSPRYKVTKRGQDVALRCDPISGHVSLYWYRQALGQGPEFLTYFNYEAQQDKSGLPNDRFSAERPEGSISTLTIQRTEQRDSAMYRCASRQKQGDTQYFGPGTRLTVL.

The chain joins TRBV12-5 to TRBJ2-3, with 8 bases aligning to TRBD1. Trimming at V came to 0 bases and at J to 4 bases, leaving 3 bases not matched to a gene. This CDR3 region has 15 residues. Looked up from germline, CDR1 is LGHNT and CDR2 is FRNRAP. The CDR3 here is CASGLVNRGSDTQYF. The CDR3 region has the DNA TGTGCTAGTGGTTTGGTAAACAGGGGGTCAGATACGCAGTATTTT.

The chain carries TRBV19 and TRBJ1-1, with D perhaps TRBD1 (5 bases). The germline V gene encodes CDR1 LNHDA and CDR2 SQIVND (reference sequence). The V and J ends lost 4 bases and 6 bases respectively, with 18 bases between them. This CDR3 has 15 residues. The CDR3 reads CASSTPRGGNPEAFF. The CDR3 nucleotides are TGTGCCAGTAGTACCCCTCGGGGGGGGAATCCTGAAGCTTTCTTT.

V gene TRBV10-3 combines with J gene TRBJ1-1, with D unclear. Per the germline V gene, CDR1 is ENHRY and CDR2 is SYGVKD. V shed 2 bases and J shed 4 bases, with 11 bases lying between them. This CDR3 is built from 14 residues. CDR3 sequence (DNA): TGTGCCATCAGTGAGGCTATAGTCCCCACTGAAGCTTTCTTT. Protein: CAISEAIVPTEAFF.